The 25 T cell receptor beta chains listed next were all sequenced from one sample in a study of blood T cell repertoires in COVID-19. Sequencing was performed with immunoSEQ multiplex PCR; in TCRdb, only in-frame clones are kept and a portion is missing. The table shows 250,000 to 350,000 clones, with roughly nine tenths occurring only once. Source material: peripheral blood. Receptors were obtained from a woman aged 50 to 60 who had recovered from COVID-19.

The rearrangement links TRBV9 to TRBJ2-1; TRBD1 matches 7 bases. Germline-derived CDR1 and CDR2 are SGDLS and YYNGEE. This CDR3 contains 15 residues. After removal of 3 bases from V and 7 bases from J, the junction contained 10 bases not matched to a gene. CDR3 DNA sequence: TGTGCCAGCAGCGCCTCGTCGACAGGGAAAAATGAGCAGTTCTTC. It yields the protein CASSASSTGKNEQFF.

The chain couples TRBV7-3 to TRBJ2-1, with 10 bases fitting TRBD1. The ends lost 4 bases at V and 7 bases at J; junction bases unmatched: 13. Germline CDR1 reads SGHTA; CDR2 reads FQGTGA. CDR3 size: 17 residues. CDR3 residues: CASSSVGDRGLENEQFF. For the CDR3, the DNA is TGTGCCAGCAGCTCTGTTGGAGACAGGGGGCTTGAGAATGAGCAGTTCTTC.

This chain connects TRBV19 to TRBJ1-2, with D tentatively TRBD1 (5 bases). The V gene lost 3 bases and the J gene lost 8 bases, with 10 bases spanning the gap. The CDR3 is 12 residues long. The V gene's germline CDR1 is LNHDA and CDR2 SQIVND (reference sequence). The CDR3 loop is CASSMWGDGYTF. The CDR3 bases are TGTGCCAGTAGTATGTGGGGGGACGGCTACACCTTC. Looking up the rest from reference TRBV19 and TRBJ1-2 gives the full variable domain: DGGITQSPKYLFRKEGQNVTLSCEQNLNHDAMYWYRQDPGQGLRLIYYSQIVNDFQKGDIAEGYSVSREKKESFPLTVTSAQKNPTAFYLCASSMWGDGYTFGSGTRLTVV.

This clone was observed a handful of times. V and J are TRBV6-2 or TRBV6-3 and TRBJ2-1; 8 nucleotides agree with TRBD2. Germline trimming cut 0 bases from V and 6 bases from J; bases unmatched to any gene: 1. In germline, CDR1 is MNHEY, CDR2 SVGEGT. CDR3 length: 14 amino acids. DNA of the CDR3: TGTGCCAGCAGTTACTCGACTAGCGTCAATGAGCAGTTCTTC. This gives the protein CASSYSTSVNEQFF.

CDR3 nucleotide sequence: TGTGCCAGCAGCGGAACAGGGTCCTACGAGCAGTACTTC. Translation gives CASSGTGSYEQYF. The rearrangement uses TRBV7-2 and TRBJ2-7; D perhaps matches TRBD1 (6 bases). Trimming pared 5 bases from V and 1 base from J, leaving 9 bases between. Germline V gene lookup returns CDR1 SGHTA and CDR2 FQGNSA. The CDR3 covers 13 residues. Looking up the rest from reference TRBV7-2 and TRBJ2-7 gives the full variable domain: GAGVSQSPSNKVTEKGKDVELRCDPISGHTALYWYRQSLGQGLEFLIYFQGNSAPDKSGLPSDRFSAERTGGSVSTLTIQRTQQEDSAVYLCASSGTGSYEQYFGPGTRLTVT.

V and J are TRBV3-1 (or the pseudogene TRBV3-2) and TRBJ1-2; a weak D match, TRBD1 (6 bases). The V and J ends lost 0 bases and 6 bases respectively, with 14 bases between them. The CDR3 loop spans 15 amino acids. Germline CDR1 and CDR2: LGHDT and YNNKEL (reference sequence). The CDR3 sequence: CASSQDQGKGDGYTF. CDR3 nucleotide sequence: TGTGCCAGCAGCCAAGATCAGGGGAAAGGGGATGGCTACACCTTC.

DNA for the CDR3: TGTGCCAGCAGCTTTGGCGTTAACAGGGGGGACTATGGCTACACCTTC. This gives the protein CASSFGVNRGDYGYTF. The rearrangement links TRBV7-9 to TRBJ1-2; 8 bases align to TRBD1. Germline values: CDR1 SEHNR, CDR2 FQNEAQ (reference sequence). The V and J ends lost 3 bases and 3 bases, in that order; junction bases with no gene match: 9. The CDR3 sequence is 16 residues long.

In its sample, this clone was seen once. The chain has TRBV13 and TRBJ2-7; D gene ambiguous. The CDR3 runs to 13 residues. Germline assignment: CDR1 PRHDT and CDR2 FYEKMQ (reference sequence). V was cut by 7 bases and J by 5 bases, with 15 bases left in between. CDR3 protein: CASNVGRRNEQYF. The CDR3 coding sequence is TGTGCCAGCAACGTAGGGCGCAGGAACGAGCAGTACTTC.

This CDR3 reads CASSDGQYQETQYF. CDR3 nucleotides: TGTGCCAGCAGTGATGGGCAGTATCAAGAGACCCAGTACTTC. The chain links TRBV2 to TRBJ2-5; D is unresolved. The CDR3 consists of 14 residues. Per the germline V gene, CDR1 is SNHLY and CDR2 is FYNNEI. The V gene lost 3 bases and the J gene lost 2 bases, with 10 bases spanning the gap.

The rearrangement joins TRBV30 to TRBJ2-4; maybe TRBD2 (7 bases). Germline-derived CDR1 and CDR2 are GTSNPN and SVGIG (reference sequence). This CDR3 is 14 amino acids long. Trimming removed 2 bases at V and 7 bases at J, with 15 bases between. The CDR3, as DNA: TGTGCCTGGAGTTCGCGGGGGCCATCGAACATTCAGTACTTC. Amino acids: CAWSSRGPSNIQYF.

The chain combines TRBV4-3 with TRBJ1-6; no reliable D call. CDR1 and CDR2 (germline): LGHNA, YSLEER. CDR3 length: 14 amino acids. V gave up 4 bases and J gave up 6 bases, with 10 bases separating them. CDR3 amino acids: CASSRTGSNSPLHF. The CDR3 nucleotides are TGCGCCAGCAGCCGGACGGGGAGTAATTCACCCCTCCACTTT.

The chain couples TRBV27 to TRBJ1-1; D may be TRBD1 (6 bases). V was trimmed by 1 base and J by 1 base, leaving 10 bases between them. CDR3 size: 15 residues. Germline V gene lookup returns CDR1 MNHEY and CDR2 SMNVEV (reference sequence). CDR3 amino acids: CASSLFGGRNTEAFF. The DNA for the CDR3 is TGTGCCAGCAGTTTATTCGGGGGGCGGAACACTGAAGCTTTCTTT.

The CDR3 coding sequence is TGTGCCAGCAGCCCTATCCTTTCCGAGCAGTACTTC. The encoded protein is CASSPILSEQYF. The V gene is TRBV6-2 or TRBV6-3, the J gene TRBJ2-7; D remains ambiguous. Germline CDR1 reads MNHEY; CDR2 reads SVGEGT. This CDR3 has 12 amino acids. Trimming shortened V by 6 bases and J by 6 bases, and 12 bases separated the two germline ends.

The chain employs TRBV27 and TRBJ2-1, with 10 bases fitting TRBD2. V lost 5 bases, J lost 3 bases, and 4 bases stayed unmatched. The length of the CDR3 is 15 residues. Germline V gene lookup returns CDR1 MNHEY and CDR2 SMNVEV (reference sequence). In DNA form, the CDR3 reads TGTGCCAGCAGTACCGCTAGCGGGGGCTACAATGAGCAGTTCTTC. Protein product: CASSTASGGYNEQFF.

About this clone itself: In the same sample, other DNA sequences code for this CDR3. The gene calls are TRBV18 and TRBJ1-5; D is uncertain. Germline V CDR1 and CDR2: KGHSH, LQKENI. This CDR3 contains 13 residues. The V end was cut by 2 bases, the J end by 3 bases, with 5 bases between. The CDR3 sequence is CASSPGLNQPQHF. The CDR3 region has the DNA TGTGCCAGCTCACCAGGACTCAATCAGCCCCAGCATTTT. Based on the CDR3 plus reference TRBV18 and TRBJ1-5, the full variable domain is NAGVMQNPRHLVRRRGQEARLRCSPMKGHSHVYWYRQLPEEGLKFMVYLQKENIIDESGMPKERFSAEFPKEGPSILRIQQVVRGDSAAYFCASSPGLNQPQHFGDGTRLSIL.

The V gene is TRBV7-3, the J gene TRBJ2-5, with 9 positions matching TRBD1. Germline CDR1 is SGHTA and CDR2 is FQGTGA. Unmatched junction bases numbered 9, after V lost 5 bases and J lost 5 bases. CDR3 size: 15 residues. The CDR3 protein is CASSATGTGSETQYF. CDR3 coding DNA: TGTGCCAGCAGCGCAACCGGGACAGGGAGCGAGACCCAGTACTTC.

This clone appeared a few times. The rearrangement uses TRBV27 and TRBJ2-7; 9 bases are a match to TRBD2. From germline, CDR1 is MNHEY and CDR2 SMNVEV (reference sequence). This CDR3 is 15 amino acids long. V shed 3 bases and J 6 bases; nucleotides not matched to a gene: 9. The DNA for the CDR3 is TGTGCCAGCAGTTTGGCGGGAGGGCCTTCCGCCGAGCAGTACTTC. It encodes CASSLAGGPSAEQYF.

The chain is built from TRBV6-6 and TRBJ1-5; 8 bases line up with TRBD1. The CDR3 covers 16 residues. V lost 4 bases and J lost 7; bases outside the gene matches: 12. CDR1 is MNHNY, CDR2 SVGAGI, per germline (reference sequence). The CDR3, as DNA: TGTGCCAGCAGTTTCCTCCACAGGGGGGGTGGGCAGCCCCAGCATTTT. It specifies CASSFLHRGGGQPQHF.

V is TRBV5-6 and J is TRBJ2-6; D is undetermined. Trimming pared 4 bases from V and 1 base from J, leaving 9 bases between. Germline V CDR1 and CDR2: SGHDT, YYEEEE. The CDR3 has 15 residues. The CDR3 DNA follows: TGTGCCAGCAGCCCCCTAGGTTCTGGGGCCAACGTCCTGACTTTC. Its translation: CASSPLGSGANVLTF.

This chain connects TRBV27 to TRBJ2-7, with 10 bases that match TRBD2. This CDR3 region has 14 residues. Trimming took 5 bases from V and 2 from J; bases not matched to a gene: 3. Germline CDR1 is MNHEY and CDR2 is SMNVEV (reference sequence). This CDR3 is CASSPSGSPYEQYF. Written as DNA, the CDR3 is TGTGCCAGCAGTCCTAGCGGGAGCCCCTACGAGCAGTACTTC.

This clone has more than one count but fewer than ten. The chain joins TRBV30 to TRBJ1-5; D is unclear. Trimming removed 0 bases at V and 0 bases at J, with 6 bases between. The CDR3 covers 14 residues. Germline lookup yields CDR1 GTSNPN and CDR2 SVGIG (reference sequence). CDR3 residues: CAWSVAGSNQPQHF. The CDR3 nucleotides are TGTGCCTGGAGTGTAGCAGGTAGCAATCAGCCCCAGCATTTT.

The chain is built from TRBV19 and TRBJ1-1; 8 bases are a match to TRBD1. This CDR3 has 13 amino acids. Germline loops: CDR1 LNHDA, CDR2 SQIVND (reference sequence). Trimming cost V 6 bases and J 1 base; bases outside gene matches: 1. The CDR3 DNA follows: TGTGCCAGTAGGACAGGGGCGAACACTGAAGCTTTCTTT. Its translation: CASRTGANTEAFF.

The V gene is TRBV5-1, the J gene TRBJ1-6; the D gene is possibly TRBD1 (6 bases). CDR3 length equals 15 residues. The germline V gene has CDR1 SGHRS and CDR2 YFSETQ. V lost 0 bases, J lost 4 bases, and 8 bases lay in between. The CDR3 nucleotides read TGCGCCAGCAGCTTGGGACAGGATTATAATTCACCCCTCCACTTT. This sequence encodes CASSLGQDYNSPLHF.

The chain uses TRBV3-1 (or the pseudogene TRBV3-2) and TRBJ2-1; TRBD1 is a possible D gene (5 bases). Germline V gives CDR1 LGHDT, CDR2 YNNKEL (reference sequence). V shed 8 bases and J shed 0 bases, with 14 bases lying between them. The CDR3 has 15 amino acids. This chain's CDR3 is CASQGGLSSYNEQFF. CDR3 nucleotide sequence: TGTGCCAGCCAGGGCGGTCTTAGCTCCTACAATGAGCAGTTCTTC.

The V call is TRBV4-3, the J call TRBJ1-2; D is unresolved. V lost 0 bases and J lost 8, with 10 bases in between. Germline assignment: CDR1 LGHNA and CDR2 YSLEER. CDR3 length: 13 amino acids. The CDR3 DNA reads TGCGCCAGCAGCCAAGATCCGGGGAGGGGCTACACCTTC. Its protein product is CASSQDPGRGYTF.